This T cell receptor beta chain was recovered during a study of blood T cell repertoires in COVID-19. Study overall: From the United States, Italy and Spain came samples of acute and convalescent COVID-19. PBMCs, B-cell-depleted T cells, or T cells provided the cDNA or gDNA that made up the material.

Generated by immunoSEQ multiplex PCR, the TCRdb table keeps only in-frame clones and is missing some. Here the sample spans roughly 290,000 clones, approximately 86% being singletons. The CDR3 contains 17 residues. CDR1 and CDR2 (germline): MDHEN, SYDVKM. The V gene lost 2 bases and the J gene lost 1 base, with 15 bases spanning the gap. The sequence was collected from a human donor with COVID-19, enrolled during active disease. The donor label of this sample is uncertain. The sequencing sample was made of peripheral blood. This rearrangement joins TRBV28 to TRBJ1-5; D unresolved. The CDR3 sequence is CASSLTGRSGSNQPQHF. The CDR3 coding sequence is TGTGCCAGCAGTTTAACGGGCAGATCGGGGAGCAATCAGCCCCAGCATTTT. Based on the CDR3 plus reference TRBV28 and TRBJ1-5, the full variable domain is DVKVTQSSRYLVKRTGEKVFLECVQDMDHENMFWYRQDPGLGLRLIYFSYDVKMKEKGDIPEGYSVSREKKERFSLILESASTNQTSMYLCASSLTGRSGSNQPQHFGDGTRLSIL.